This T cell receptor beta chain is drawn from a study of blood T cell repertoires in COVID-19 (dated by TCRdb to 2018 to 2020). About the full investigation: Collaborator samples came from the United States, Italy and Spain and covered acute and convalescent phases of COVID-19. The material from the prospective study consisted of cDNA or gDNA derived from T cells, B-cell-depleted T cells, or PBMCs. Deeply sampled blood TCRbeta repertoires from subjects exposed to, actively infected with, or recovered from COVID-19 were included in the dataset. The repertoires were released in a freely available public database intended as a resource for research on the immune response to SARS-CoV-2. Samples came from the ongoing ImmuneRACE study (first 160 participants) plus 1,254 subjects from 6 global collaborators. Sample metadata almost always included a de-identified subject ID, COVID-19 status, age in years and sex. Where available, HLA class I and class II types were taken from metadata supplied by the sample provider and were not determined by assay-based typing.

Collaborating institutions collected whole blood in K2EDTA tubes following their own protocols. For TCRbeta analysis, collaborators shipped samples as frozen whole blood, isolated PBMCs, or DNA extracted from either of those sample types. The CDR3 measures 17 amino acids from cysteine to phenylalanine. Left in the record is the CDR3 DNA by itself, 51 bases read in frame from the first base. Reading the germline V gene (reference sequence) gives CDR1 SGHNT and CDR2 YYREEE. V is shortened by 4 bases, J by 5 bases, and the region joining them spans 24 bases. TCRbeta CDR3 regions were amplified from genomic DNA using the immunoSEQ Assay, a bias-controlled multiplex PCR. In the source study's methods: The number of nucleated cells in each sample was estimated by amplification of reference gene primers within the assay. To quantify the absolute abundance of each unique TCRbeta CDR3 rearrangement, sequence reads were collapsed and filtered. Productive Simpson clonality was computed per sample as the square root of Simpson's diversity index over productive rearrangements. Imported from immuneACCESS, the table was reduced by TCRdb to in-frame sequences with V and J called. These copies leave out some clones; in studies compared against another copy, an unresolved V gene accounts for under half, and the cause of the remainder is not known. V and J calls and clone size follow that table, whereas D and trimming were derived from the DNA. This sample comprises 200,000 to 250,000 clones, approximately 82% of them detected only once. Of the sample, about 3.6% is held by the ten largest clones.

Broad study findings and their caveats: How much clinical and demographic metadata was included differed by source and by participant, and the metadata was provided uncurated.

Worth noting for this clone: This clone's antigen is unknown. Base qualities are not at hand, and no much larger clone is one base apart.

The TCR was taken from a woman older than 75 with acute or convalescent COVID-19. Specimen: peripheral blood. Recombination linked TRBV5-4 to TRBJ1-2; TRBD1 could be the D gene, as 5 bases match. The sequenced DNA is TGTGCCAGCAGCCCATTAGTCGAAGCAGGGATTCGGTATGGCTACACCTTC. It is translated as CASSPLVEAGIRYGYTF.